This T cell receptor (beta chain) originates from a study of Tregs in tolerant kidney transplant recipients. The CDR3 runs 13 residues. Germline CDR1 reads SGHTA; CDR2 reads FQGNSA. V lost 6 bases and J lost 3, with 12 bases in between. Worth noting for this clone: The read ends 3 residues shy of where the CDR3 ends; the end is completed using the germline J gene.

TCRdb keeps only in-frame clones here, not all; method: immunoSEQ multiplex PCR. Its listing shows some 31,000 clones. The origin of this receptor is a human donor who received a combined kidney and bone marrow transplant. This chain joins TRBV7-2 and TRBJ2-7; D may be TRBD1 (6 bases). Material: CD8+ T cells from blood, obtained before the transplant. CDR3 loop: CASSLGALYEQYF. The covered CDR3 bases are TGTGCCAGCAGTCTGGGGGCCCTCTACGAG. Together with reference TRBV7-2 and TRBJ2-7, the CDR3 gives the full variable domain: GAGVSQSPSNKVTEKGKDVELRCDPISGHTALYWYRQSLGQGLEFLIYFQGNSAPDKSGLPSDRFSAERTGGSVSTLTIQRTQQEDSAVYLCASSLGALYEQYFGPGTRLTVT.